The present T cell receptor beta chain was sequenced within a study of cytomegalovirus exposure and HLA in healthy donors. Study observations and caveats: Three CMV-associated chains proved CMV antigen-specific in vitro. The availability of immune exposure information extended only to CMV serostatus.

J lost 1 base, V lost 5 bases, and 6 bases had no gene match. The CDR3 loop spans 15 amino acids. Per germline, CDR1 SGDLS and CDR2 YYNGEE. To note about this clone: Antigen: not known.

The PCR ran on 60 Vbeta and 13 Jbeta primers. The method was immunoSEQ multiplex PCR; TCRdb's version includes in-frame clones alone and lacks a portion of them. In the table there are 120,000 to 150,000 clones, around three quarters of which are singletons. Material for sequencing was PBMCs. The clonotype originates from a woman between 40 and 55 years old in good health and CMV-seronegative. The chain links TRBV9 to TRBJ1-5; TRBD1 agrees at 7 bases. The CDR3 here is CASSLGTVSNQPQHF. The DNA for the CDR3 is TGTGCCAGCAGTTTAGGGACAGTCAGCAATCAGCCCCAGCATTTT.